A single sample is the source of the 26 T cell receptor beta chains below, sequenced in a study of T cell repertoires in cytomegalovirus infection. TCRdb recomputed calls from the reads with MiXCR, one row per CDR3 protein. This table has approximately 750,000 distinct CDR3 sequences, 35% to 40% appearing once. The sample was PBMCs. The receptors shown here come from a human donor in good health (CMV status not recorded). Some clones in this sample may be carry-over from other donors' samples.

The sample holds a few counts of this clonotype. The rearrangement links TRBV19 to TRBJ2-3; D gene ambiguous. Germline V gene data show CDR1 as LNHDA and CDR2 as SQIVND (reference sequence). The CDR3 loop spans 12 amino acids. The V end was cut by 3 bases, the J end by 1 base, with 2 bases between. The CDR3 loop is CASSIGTDTQYF. CDR3 DNA: TGTGCCAGTAGTATTGGCACAGATACGCAGTATTTT.

This chain uses TRBV20-1 with TRBJ2-5; D is ambiguous. Germline V gene data show CDR1 as DFQATT and CDR2 as SNEGSKA (reference sequence). The CDR3 extends over 14 amino acids. Trimming took off 0 bases at V and 4 bases at J, with 12 bases between the two ends. CDR3 amino acids: CSARDPRVGETQYF. The CDR3 nucleotides are TGCAGTGCTAGAGATCCAAGGGTCGGAGAGACCCAGTACTTC.

This clonotype has at least ten counts. The chain is built from TRBV7-2 and TRBJ1-2; D remains unclear. The CDR3 has 13 residues. Trimming took 5 bases from V and 4 from J, leaving 11 bases between them. CDR1 is SGHTA and CDR2 is FQGNSA in the germline V gene. The CDR3 region has the DNA TGTGCCAGCAGCCCCGACGGGAGCTATGGCTACACCTTC. Its translation: CASSPDGSYGYTF.

The rearrangement uses TRBV7-6 and TRBJ1-2; D may be TRBD1 (5 bases). V was clipped by 5 bases and J by 6 bases, with 13 bases between them. The CDR3 runs 13 residues. Germline V gene sequence: CDR1 SGHVS, CDR2 FNYEAQ. CDR3 nucleotides: TGTGCCAGCAGCCCCCGGGACGGCGATGGCTACACCTTC. Residues: CASSPRDGDGYTF.

This chain joins TRBV7-8 and TRBJ2-5; no definite D call. This CDR3 has 14 residues. Trimming took off 4 bases at V and 5 bases at J, with 14 bases between the two ends. The germline gives CDR1 SGHVS, CDR2 FQNEAQ. The DNA for the CDR3 is TGTGCCAGCAGCTACACGGTAATCGGGGAGACCCAGTACTTC. It codes for CASSYTVIGETQYF.

In its sample, this clonotype was seen many times. The V and J genes are TRBV7-8 and TRBJ1-2, with D tentatively TRBD1 (5 bases). The CDR3 loop spans 16 amino acids. Germline V lookup: CDR1 SGHVS, CDR2 FQNEAQ. Between the trimmed V and J ends, which lost 1 base and 1 base, there was a span of 13 bases. The CDR3 reads CASSLDQWGYNYGYTF. DNA for the CDR3: TGTGCCAGCAGCTTAGACCAGTGGGGGTATAACTATGGCTACACCTTC.

The chain combines TRBV28 with TRBJ2-5; 8 bases match TRBD1. The junction had 22 bases not matched to a gene; V was cut back by 5 bases and J by 5 bases. The CDR3 length is 19 residues. Germline loops: CDR1 MDHEN, CDR2 SYDVKM. CDR3 in DNA: TGTGCCAGCAGTGCCCCGGACAGGGAGGTGGATAGGGGATGGGAGACCCAGTACTTC. Protein: CASSAPDREVDRGWETQYF.

The CDR3 coding sequence is TGTGCCAGCAGCGGTCCGGGACACAAGACCGGGGAGCTGTTTTTT. This encodes CASSGPGHKTGELFF. The genes are TRBV7-3 and TRBJ2-2; TRBD1 might be the D (6 bases). This CDR3 contains 15 residues. Germline CDR1 reads SGHTA; CDR2 reads FQGTGA. V was pared by 5 bases and J by 5 bases, with 15 bases between.

At least ten counts were recorded for this clonotype. The chain is built from TRBV7-2 and TRBJ2-7, with D uncertain. From germline, CDR1 is SGHTA and CDR2 FQGNSA. The CDR3 extends over 11 amino acids. The germline V and J ends were trimmed by 7 bases and 6 bases, with 10 bases remaining between them. CDR3 sequence: CASTKGSEQYF. The CDR3 region has the DNA TGTGCCAGCACCAAAGGGTCCGAGCAGTACTTC.

This clonotype was picked up a small number of times. The chain links TRBV7-8 to TRBJ1-2; D is possibly TRBD1 (5 bases). The CDR3 sequence is 15 residues long. Germline CDR1 reads SGHVS; CDR2 reads FQNEAQ. With 5 bases removed from V and 6 bases from J, the gap between germline ends came to 19 bases. The CDR3 nucleotides are TGTGCCAGCAGCCGAACCTTAGGGGAGGTACATGGCTACACCTTC. It is translated as CASSRTLGEVHGYTF.

The chain has TRBV19 and TRBJ2-1; TRBD1 is a possible D gene (5 bases). V was clipped by 5 bases and J by 4 bases, with 15 bases between them. CDR1 is LNHDA, CDR2 SQIVND, per germline (reference sequence). The CDR3 totals 15 residues. CDR3 coding DNA: TGTGCCAGTAGTCCAGGGTCTCGCTCGTACAATGAGCAGTTCTTC. Residues: CASSPGSRSYNEQFF.

This chain links TRBV10-2 with TRBJ2-1; no reliable D call. The length of the CDR3 is 14 residues. V lost 7 bases and J lost 10, with 20 bases in between. Germline V gene data show CDR1 as WSHSY and CDR2 as SAAADI. CDR3 protein: CASIQANGLAEQFF. The CDR3 coding sequence is TGCGCCAGCATCCAGGCGAATGGATTGGCCGAGCAGTTCTTC.

The chain couples TRBV12-3 or TRBV12-4 to TRBJ1-3; D unclear. CDR3 length: 14 residues. The ends were cut back, 6 bases at V and 0 bases at J, with 9 bases in the middle. The chain's CDR3 is CASRSLPSGNTIYF. The CDR3 nucleotides are TGTGCCAGCAGGTCACTGCCCTCTGGAAACACCATATATTTT.

This clonotype has just a few counts. As the CDR3 is not closed by the conserved phenylalanine or tryptophan, this likely results from a read error. It is unclear where the CDR3 begins or ends on the DNA, so no DNA is shown, and the CDR3 is as TCRdb lists it. The V and J genes are TRBV12-3 or TRBV12-4 and TRBJ2-7. Inclusive of both ends, the CDR3 amounts to 8 amino acids. This CDR3 is CASSLGTE.

This chain links TRBV19 with TRBJ1-5; D may be TRBD1 (6 bases). This CDR3 comprises 15 residues. With 5 bases removed from V and 2 bases from J, the gap between germline ends came to 13 bases. The germline CDR1 and CDR2 sequences are LNHDA and SQIVND (reference sequence). CDR3 DNA: TGTGCCAGTAGTGGCGACCGGGGGCGCAATCAGCCCCAGCATTTT. Its protein is CASSGDRGRNQPQHF.

The chain is built from TRBV20-1 and TRBJ1-1; D is perhaps TRBD1 (6 bases). Germline V gives CDR1 DFQATT, CDR2 SNEGSKA (reference sequence). V was cut by 5 bases and J by 4 bases, with 20 bases left in between. This CDR3 is built from 15 residues. The CDR3 nucleotides are TGCAGTGCTGACACGAGGGGGGGCCATGGCACTGAAGCTTTCTTT. Residues: CSADTRGGHGTEAFF.

The genes are TRBV29-1 and TRBJ2-2; 7 nucleotides line up with TRBD1. Trimming cost V 6 bases and J 5 bases; bases outside gene matches: 3. CDR1 is SQVTM, CDR2 ANQGSEA, per germline. The CDR3 loop spans 12 amino acids. CDR3 bases: TGCAGCGTCGTGGGACAGACCGGGGAGCTGTTTTTT. Translated, it gives CSVVGQTGELFF.

The chain uses TRBV10-3 and TRBJ2-1; D is ambiguous. Looked up from germline, CDR1 is ENHRY and CDR2 is SYGVKD. The CDR3 loop spans 14 amino acids. V was pared by 6 bases and J by 4 bases, with 13 bases between. In DNA form, the CDR3 reads TGTGCCATCAGAACTTCCGAGAGTTACAATGAGCAGTTCTTC. Its protein is CAIRTSESYNEQFF.

This clonotype was picked up many times. The chain joins TRBV7-2 to TRBJ1-1; D not resolved. CDR3 size: 13 residues. Between the trimmed V and J ends, which lost 1 base and 7 bases, there was a span of 10 bases. Germline CDR1 is SGHTA and CDR2 is FQGNSA. The CDR3 DNA reads as TGTGCCAGCAGCTTAGTCTCCGGGAGTGAAGCTTTCTTT. It translates to CASSLVSGSEAFF.

This clonotype occurred a few times. The chain uses TRBV28 and TRBJ1-4; D not certain. CDR3 length: 16 amino acids. Trimming left V 4 bases short and J 0 bases short, with 12 bases between. The germline V gene has CDR1 MDHEN and CDR2 SYDVKM. CDR3 DNA sequence: TGTGCCAGCAGTTCCCCGGCCGCTCCAACTAATGAAAAACTGTTTTTT. Its protein is CASSSPAAPTNEKLFF.

Ten or more counts support this clonotype. This rearrangement joins TRBV19 to TRBJ2-3; D is undetermined. Trimming left V 6 bases short and J 2 bases short, with 15 bases between. CDR3 length: 15 residues. Germline V gives CDR1 LNHDA, CDR2 SQIVND (reference sequence). Here the CDR3 DNA reads TGTGCCAGTAGACCCCCTACCCCCTTCACAGATACGCAGTATTTT. Encoded protein: CASRPPTPFTDTQYF.

This clonotype turned up a few times. The chain recombines TRBV20-1 with TRBJ2-1; TRBD1 or TRBD2 may be the D gene (5 bases each). Germline loops: CDR1 DFQATT, CDR2 SNEGSKA (reference sequence). Trimming removed 6 bases from V and 3 bases from J, with 18 bases in between. The CDR3 spans 15 residues. CDR3 sequence (DNA): TGCAGTGCCCCCGGTGGGACGCGATACTACAATGAGCAGTTCTTC. Translated, it gives CSAPGGTRYYNEQFF.

The chain carries TRBV28 and TRBJ2-6; perhaps D is TRBD1 or TRBD2 (5 bases each). The germline V and J ends were trimmed by 3 bases and 1 base, with 7 bases remaining between them. In germline, CDR1 is MDHEN, CDR2 SYDVKM. The CDR3 is 15 amino acids. CDR3 in amino acids: CASSFGTSGANVLTF. The DNA of the CDR3 is TGTGCCAGCAGTTTCGGGACGTCTGGGGCCAACGTCCTGACTTTC.

This clonotype was detected ten times or more. The J gene is TRBJ2-7, the V gene TRBV7-2, with 7 bases lining up with TRBD1. The germline gives CDR1 SGHTA, CDR2 FQGNSA. The V gene end was trimmed by 5 bases and the J gene end by 2 bases; junction bases not matched to a gene: 12. The CDR3 extends over 16 amino acids. Written as DNA, the CDR3 is TGTGCCAGCAGCCCAGATCCGGGACAGTACCCCTACGAGCAGTACTTC. This codes for CASSPDPGQYPYEQYF.

The sample holds a few counts of this clonotype. The V call is TRBV7-3, the J call TRBJ2-1, with a possible D match to TRBD1 (6 bases). Trimming cost V 1 base and J 2 bases, with 15 bases left between them. The CDR3 consists of 17 residues. CDR1 is SGHTA and CDR2 is FQGTGA in the germline V gene. The CDR3 sequence is CASSLIGRGRPYNEQFF. CDR3 coding DNA: TGTGCCAGCAGCTTAATAGGCAGGGGCCGTCCCTACAATGAGCAGTTCTTC.

The genes are TRBV6-2 or TRBV6-3 and TRBJ2-7; no clear D gene. This CDR3 is 11 amino acids long. The V end was cut by 2 bases, the J end by 4 bases, with 3 bases between. Germline CDR1 is MNHEY and CDR2 is SVGEGT. CDR3 coding DNA: TGTGCCAGCAGTTACCCTTACGAGCAGTACTTC. This codes for CASSYPYEQYF.